What follows are 7 T cell receptor beta chains derived from one specimen sequenced in a study of cytomegalovirus exposure and HLA in healthy donors. Both 60 Vbeta primers and 13 Jbeta primers went into the PCR. The protocol was immunoSEQ multiplex PCR, while the TCRdb copy is restricted to in-frame clones and leaves out a portion. The repertoire holds around 150,000 clones, with roughly 80% as singletons. The specimen sequenced was PBMCs. The receptors here all came from a man aged 35 to 55 in good health and CMV-seronegative.

The chain employs TRBV4-3 and TRBJ2-5, with TRBD2 matching over 11 bases. Trimming cost V 4 bases and J 2 bases; bases outside gene matches: 3. Germline-derived CDR1 and CDR2 are LGHNA and YSLEER. CDR3 length: 15 residues. CDR3 residues: CASSPRTSGQETQYF. CDR3 in DNA: TGCGCCAGCAGCCCGCGGACTAGCGGGCAAGAGACCCAGTACTTC.

The chain has TRBV2 and TRBJ1-1; D gene unclear. The CDR3 contains 11 residues. Looked up from germline, CDR1 is SNHLY and CDR2 is FYNNEI. V dropped 6 bases and J dropped 10 bases, with 12 bases sitting between them. The CDR3 here is CASRPRGVAFF. The CDR3 coding sequence is TGTGCCAGCAGACCTCGAGGCGTAGCTTTCTTT.

This clone is a singleton in its sample. CDR3: CASRDILHTEAFF. CDR3 nucleotide sequence: TGTGCCAGTAGGGACATTCTCCACACTGAAGCTTTCTTT. The V gene is TRBV19, the J gene TRBJ1-1; TRBD1 is a possible D gene (5 bases). The CDR3 length is 13 residues. V shed 6 bases and J shed 3 bases, with 11 bases lying between them. CDR1 LNHDA and CDR2 SQIVND come from the germline V gene (reference sequence). Using reference TRBV19 and TRBJ1-1 for the parts outside the CDR3, the full variable domain is DGGITQSPKYLFRKEGQNVTLSCEQNLNHDAMYWYRQDPGQGLRLIYYSQIVNDFQKGDIAEGYSVSREKKESFPLTVTSAQKNPTAFYLCASRDILHTEAFFGQGTRLTVV.

V gene TRBV6-6 combines with J gene TRBJ2-7; D possibly corresponds to TRBD2 (7 bases). Trimming shortened V by 8 bases and J by 5 bases, and 13 bases separated the two germline ends. Per germline, CDR1 MNHNY and CDR2 SVGAGI (reference sequence). This CDR3 is built from 12 residues. The CDR3 nucleotides are TGTGCCAGCGGGGAGGGGGGGGACGAGCAGTACTTC. This gives the protein CASGEGGDEQYF.

The chain employs TRBV6-5 and TRBJ1-3, with 7 bases that match TRBD1. The length of the CDR3 is 15 residues. Trimming at V came to 2 bases and at J to 4 bases, leaving 5 bases not matched to a gene. The germline CDR1 and CDR2 sequences are MNHEY and SVGAGI. This CDR3 reads CASSYTTGSGNTIYF. Written as DNA, the CDR3 is TGTGCCAGCAGTTACACGACAGGGTCCGGAAACACCATATATTTT.

The chain's CDR3 is CAWSVNGRGEKLFF. The CDR3 DNA is TGTGCCTGGAGTGTAAACGGACGAGGGGAAAAACTGTTTTTT. The rearrangement joins TRBV30 to TRBJ1-4; D not resolved. V shed 0 bases and J shed 8 bases, with 13 bases lying between them. The V gene's germline CDR1 is GTSNPN and CDR2 SVGIG (reference sequence). The CDR3 runs to 14 residues. Full variable domain (outside the CDR3, taken from reference TRBV30 and TRBJ1-4): SQTIHQWPATLVQPVGSPLSLECTVEGTSNPNLYWYRQAAGRGLQLLFYSVGIGQISSEVPQNLSASRPQDRQFILSSKKLLLSDSGFYLCAWSVNGRGEKLFFGSGTQLSVL.

The chain is built from TRBV29-1 and TRBJ1-1, with D hard to call. V dropped 7 bases and J dropped 1 base, with 16 bases sitting between them. CDR1 and CDR2 from the germline V gene are SQVTM and ANQGSEA. The CDR3 runs 14 residues. CDR3 region: CSARVRGPNTEAFF. CDR3 DNA sequence: TGCAGCGCCCGAGTGCGTGGGCCGAACACTGAAGCTTTCTTT.